This TCR beta chain was obtained from a study of blood T cell repertoires in COVID-19. Across the whole study: Sources were T cells, B-cell-depleted T cells, or PBMCs; the material itself was cDNA or gDNA.

Data came from immunoSEQ multiplex PCR; TCRdb stores just in-frame clones and leaves some out. The table lists about 23,000 clones, approximately 80% of them singletons. Sequencing was carried out using peripheral blood. This clonotype was obtained from a man aged 65 to 85 with acute or convalescent COVID-19.

CDR3 sequence: CASSYGRARAQYF. CDR3 sequence (DNA): TGCGCCAGCAGTTATGGCCGGGCGAGGGCCCAGTACTTC. This sequence joins TRBV5-1 and TRBJ2-5; tentative D call: TRBD2 (5 bases). Germline loops: CDR1 SGHRS, CDR2 YFSETQ. V lost 5 bases and J 9 bases, leaving 17 bases between the germline ends. The CDR3 is 13 residues long.